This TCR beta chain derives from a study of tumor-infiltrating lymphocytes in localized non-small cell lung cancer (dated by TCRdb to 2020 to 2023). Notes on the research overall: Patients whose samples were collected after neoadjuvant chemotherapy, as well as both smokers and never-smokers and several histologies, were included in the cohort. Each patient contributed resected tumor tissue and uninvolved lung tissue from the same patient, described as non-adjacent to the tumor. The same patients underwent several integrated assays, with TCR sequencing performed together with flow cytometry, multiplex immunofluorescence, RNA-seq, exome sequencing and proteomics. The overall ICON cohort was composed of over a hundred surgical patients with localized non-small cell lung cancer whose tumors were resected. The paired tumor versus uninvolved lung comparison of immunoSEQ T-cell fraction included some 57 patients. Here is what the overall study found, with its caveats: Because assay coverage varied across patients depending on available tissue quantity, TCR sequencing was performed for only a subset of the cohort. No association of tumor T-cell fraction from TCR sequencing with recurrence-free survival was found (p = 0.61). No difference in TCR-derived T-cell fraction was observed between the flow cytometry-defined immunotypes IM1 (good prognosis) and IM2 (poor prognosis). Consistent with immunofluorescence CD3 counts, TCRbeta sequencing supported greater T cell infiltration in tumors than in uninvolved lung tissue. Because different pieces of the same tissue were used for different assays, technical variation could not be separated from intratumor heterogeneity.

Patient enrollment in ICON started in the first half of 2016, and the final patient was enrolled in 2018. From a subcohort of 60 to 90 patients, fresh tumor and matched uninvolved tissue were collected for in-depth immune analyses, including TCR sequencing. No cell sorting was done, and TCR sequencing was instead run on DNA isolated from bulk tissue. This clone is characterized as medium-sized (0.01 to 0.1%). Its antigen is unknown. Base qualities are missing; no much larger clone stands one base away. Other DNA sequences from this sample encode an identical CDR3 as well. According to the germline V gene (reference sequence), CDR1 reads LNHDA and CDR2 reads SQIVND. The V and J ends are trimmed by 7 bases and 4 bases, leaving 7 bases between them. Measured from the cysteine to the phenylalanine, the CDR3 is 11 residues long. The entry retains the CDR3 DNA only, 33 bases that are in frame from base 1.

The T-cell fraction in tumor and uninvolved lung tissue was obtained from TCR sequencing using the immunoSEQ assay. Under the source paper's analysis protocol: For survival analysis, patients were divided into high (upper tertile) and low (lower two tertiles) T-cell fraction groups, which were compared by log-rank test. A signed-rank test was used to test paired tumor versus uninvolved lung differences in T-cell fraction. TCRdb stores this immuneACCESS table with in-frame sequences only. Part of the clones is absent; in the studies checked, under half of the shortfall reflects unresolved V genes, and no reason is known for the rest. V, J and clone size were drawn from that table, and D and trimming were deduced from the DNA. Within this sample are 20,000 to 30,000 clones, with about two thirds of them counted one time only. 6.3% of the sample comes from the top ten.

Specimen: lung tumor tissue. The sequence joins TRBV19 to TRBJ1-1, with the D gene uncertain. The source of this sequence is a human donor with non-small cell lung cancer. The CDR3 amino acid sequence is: CASKGSTEAFF. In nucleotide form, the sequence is TGTGCCAGTAAGGGAAGCACTGAAGCTTTCTTT.